A selection of T cell receptor beta chains follows, all from one sample in a study of blood T cell repertoires in COVID-19. Assay used: immunoSEQ multiplex PCR; TCRdb lists only in-frame clones, some missing. The repertoire holds about 180,000 clones, with 88% as singletons. Input material: PBMCs or T cells enriched from blood (not recorded which). The receptor set was obtained from a woman in her late teens or twenties who had recovered from COVID-19. CDR3s include the opening cysteine and the closing phenylalanine or tryptophan. A D gene is named only where the DNA matches it firmly. For some rows the clone size is stated as once, few or many, or as a class when expanded; others skip it.

j_call v_call d_call clone_size cdr3_nt cdr3_aa
TRBJ1-1 TRBV28 NA NA TGTGCCAGCAGGAGGTCCCGGCGGGGGACTGAAGCTTTCTTT CASRRSRRGTEAFF
TRBJ1-1 TRBV27 TRBD1 once TGTGCCAGCAGAAGGGACTTGACAGGGGTGGAGGACACTGAAGCTTTCTTT CASRRDLTGVEDTEAFF
TRBJ2-1 TRBV10-1 NA once TGCGCCAGCAGTGAGTCGGGGGAGGGGGGTTACAATGAGCAGTTCTTC CASSESGEGGYNEQFF
TRBJ1-2 TRBV28 TRBD1 once TGTGCCAGCAGACCCGGGACAGGGGGGCATTTGGGGTATGGCTACACCTTC CASRPGTGGHLGYGYTF
TRBJ2-5 TRBV6-5 TRBD2 NA TGTGCCAGCAGTTCCTCGGGGGGGCCAAGGGAGACCCAGTACTTC CASSSSGGPRETQYF
TRBJ1-1 TRBV28 NA NA TGTGCCAGCAGCCTAGGCGGCAGGGACACTGAAGCTTTCTTT CASSLGGRDTEAFF
TRBJ1-2 TRBV6-1 TRBD1 NA TGTGCCAGCAGTGATGGTGGGACAGGGATCCATGGCTACACCTTC CASSDGGTGIHGYTF
TRBJ1-1 TRBV12-3/TRBV12-4 TRBD1 once TGTGCCAGCAGCTGGGACAGTCGGACTGAAGCTTTCTTT CASSWDSRTEAFF
TRBJ1-5 TRBV7-9 TRBD1 NA TGTGCCAGCAGCTCGGGACAGGAGGGCAATCAGCCCCAGCATTTT CASSSGQEGNQPQHF
TRBJ2-1 TRBV11-3 TRBD2 NA TGTGCCAGCAGCGCAATAGCCCGGGAGGGCAATGAGCAGTTCTTC CASSAIAREGNEQFF
TRBJ1-1 TRBV20-1 NA NA TGCAGTGCTAGTGAGTCGGACACTGAAGCTTTCTTT CSASESDTEAFF
TRBJ2-7 TRBV11-3 NA once TGTGCCAGCAGCCTCCGTGGGGCTGACGGCTACGAGCAGTACTTC CASSLRGADGYEQYF
TRBJ1-5 TRBV4-1 NA NA TGCGCCAGCAGCCAAGACCTTGTGCAGGGGCGAAATCAGCCCCAGCATTTT CASSQDLVQGRNQPQHF
TRBJ2-6 TRBV29-1 TRBD1 NA TGCAGCGTTGGGGACAGGGCTGGGGCCAACGTCCTGACTTTC CSVGDRAGANVLTF
TRBJ2-2 TRBV5-1 TRBD1 NA TGCGCCAGCCAAAATCCGGGACAGGGGAACACCGGGGAGCTGTTTTTT CASQNPGQGNTGELFF
TRBJ2-2 TRBV6-4 NA NA TGTGCCAGCAGTGGCTTCGGCACCGGGGAGCTGTTTTTT CASSGFGTGELFF
TRBJ2-7 TRBV30 NA NA TGTGCCTCTCGAGACATTTCCTACGAGCAGTACTTC CASRDISYEQYF
TRBJ2-7 TRBV9 TRBD2 NA TGTGCCAGCAGCGTAGGTTCGAGCGGGAGCTACGAGCAGTACTTC CASSVGSSGSYEQYF
TRBJ2-7 TRBV7-2 TRBD1 NA TGTGCCAGCAGCCAATGGGAGACGGACAGGGATTCCTACGAGCAGTACTTC CASSQWETDRDSYEQYF
TRBJ2-5 TRBV11-2 NA NA TGTGCAACCACTTCAGGGGAGACCCAGTACTTC CATTSGETQYF
TRBJ1-4 TRBV7-9 NA NA TGTGCCAGCAGCTTGCACAGGGATGATTTGGATGAAAAACTGTTTTTT CASSLHRDDLDEKLFF
TRBJ1-6 TRBV10-3 NA NA TGTGCCATCAGCAACAAGGACAGTTCACCCCTCCACTTT CAISNKDSSPLHF
TRBJ1-4 TRBV6-5 NA NA TGTGCCAGCAGTTATTCAGAAAAACTGTTTTTT CASSYSEKLFF
TRBJ2-7 TRBV5-1 NA NA TGCGCCAGCAGCTTAACAGGTGAAACCTACGAGCAGTACTTC CASSLTGETYEQYF
TRBJ1-2 TRBV19 NA once TGTGCCAGTAGAACAGGGCACTATGGCTACACCTTC CASRTGHYGYTF
TRBJ1-1 TRBV25-1 NA NA TGTGCCAGCAGTGAATCCACTTTTTCGGCTGAAGCTTTCTTT CASSESTFSAEAFF
TRBJ1-1 TRBV7-6 NA NA TGTGCCAGCAGCCCTCAGTGGGGCATGTCTGAAGCTTTCTTT CASSPQWGMSEAFF
TRBJ1-6 TRBV5-6 TRBD1 NA TGTGCCAGCAGCTTGACCACAGGGGGGGCTGGTTCACCCCTCCACTTT CASSLTTGGAGSPLHF
TRBJ2-4 TRBV7-2 NA NA TGTGCCAGCAGCCCGATGGAAGCCGGGAACATTCAGTACTTC CASSPMEAGNIQYF
TRBJ1-4 TRBV19 NA NA TGTGCCAGTACCATCAGAGGGGGTGGTGAAAAACTGTTTTTT CASTIRGGGEKLFF
TRBJ2-7 TRBV9 TRBD2 NA TGTGCCAGCAGCGTAGGCGGGACTAGCGGGAGTTACGAGCAGTACTTC CASSVGGTSGSYEQYF
TRBJ2-7 TRBV15 NA NA TGTGCCACCAGCAGAGAAAAGGGGGTCTCCTACGAGCAGTACTTC CATSREKGVSYEQYF
TRBJ2-6 TRBV4-1 TRBD2 NA TGCGCCAGCAGCCAAGAACCGCCAGGGAGGGGCTCTGGGGCCAACGTCCTGACTTTC CASSQEPPGRGSGANVLTF
TRBJ1-6 TRBV4-1 NA NA TGCGCCAGCAGCCAAGATCAGTATTCACCCCTCCACTTT CASSQDQYSPLHF
TRBJ2-3 TRBV19 TRBD1 NA TGTGCCAGTAGTGTCGTTGCCCAACCCGACAGGGGAAAGTCAGATACGCAGTATTTT CASSVVAQPDRGKSDTQYF
TRBJ2-1 TRBV7-7 NA once TGTGCTAGCAGCTTAGTCGGGGGTGAGGCTGAGCAGTTCTTC CASSLVGGEAEQFF
TRBJ1-6 TRBV6-4 NA NA TGTGCCAGCAGTCAATACCAGAATTCACCCCTCCACTTT CASSQYQNSPLHF
TRBJ2-3 TRBV6-4 TRBD2 NA TGTGCCAGCAGCCCGGAAGCGGGGGGGGGCACAGATACGCAGTATTTT CASSPEAGGGTDTQYF
TRBJ1-2 TRBV5-1 NA NA TGCGCCAGCAGCAGAGAAGGCGGTAGCTATGGCTACACCTTC CASSREGGSYGYTF
TRBJ1-6 TRBV19 TRBD1 NA TGTGCCAGTAGTATAGCCACGGGACAGGGTAAATCACCCCTCCACTTT CASSIATGQGKSPLHF
TRBJ1-1 TRBV7-9 TRBD1 NA TGTGCCAGCAGCTTAGATGGGACAGGGAACACTGAAGCTTTCTTT CASSLDGTGNTEAFF
TRBJ2-3 TRBV7-9 NA NA TGTGCCAGCAGCTTGGGCGGGACTAGCACAGATACGCAGTATTTT CASSLGGTSTDTQYF
TRBJ1-3 TRBV9 NA NA TGTGCCAGCAGCGTAGAGCTCGGGGGCTCTGGAAACACCATATATTTT CASSVELGGSGNTIYF
TRBJ2-1 TRBV4-2 NA NA TGTGCCAGCAGCCAAGATTTAAGTGGGGGGGCCGAATTCTTC CASSQDLSGGAEFF
TRBJ2-1 TRBV29-1 NA NA TGCAGCGTTGAGGGGGGTTCCGGAGTTCCCAATGAGCAGTTCTTC CSVEGGSGVPNEQFF
TRBJ2-3 TRBV6-4 NA few TGTGCCAGCAGCCCCACGGACAGTTCAGATACGCAGTATTTT CASSPTDSSDTQYF
TRBJ1-5 TRBV5-6 NA NA TGTGCCAGCAGTGGGTCCGAGACAGTTAGCAATCAGCCCCAGCATTTT CASSGSETVSNQPQHF
TRBJ1-2 TRBV7-2 TRBD1 NA TGTGCCAGCAACAACCGGGACAGGGCAACTGGCTACACCTTC CASNNRDRATGYTF
TRBJ2-1 TRBV5-6 TRBD2 NA TGTGCCAGCAGCCCCCTAGGACTAAGCGGGAGGCACAATGAGCAGTTCTTC CASSPLGLSGRHNEQFF
TRBJ1-2 TRBV5-1 NA NA TGCGCCAGCAGCTTGGCAGGCGATGGTTATGGCTACACCTTC CASSLAGDGYGYTF
TRBJ1-4 TRBV2 TRBD1 NA TGTGCCAGCAGTCTGGACAGGGGGGAGGAAAAACTGTTTTTT CASSLDRGEEKLFF
TRBJ1-4 TRBV5-1 TRBD1 once TGCGCCAGCACCCTGGGGACAGTTAATGAAAAACTGTTTTTT CASTLGTVNEKLFF
TRBJ1-1 TRBV18 NA NA TGTGCCAGCTCACCACGGGAGGGGTACACTGAAGCTTTCTTT CASSPREGYTEAFF
TRBJ1-1 TRBV6-5 NA NA TGTGCCAGCAAAGCAGGGTGGGTGAACACTGAAGCTTTCTTT CASKAGWVNTEAFF
TRBJ1-1 TRBV6-2/TRBV6-3 TRBD1 NA TGTGCCAGCAGTCCACAGGGGGGACCTTTTGAAGCTTTCTTT CASSPQGGPFEAFF
TRBJ1-1 TRBV19 NA NA TGTGCCAGTAGTATAACCGGGGGGAATGAAGCTTTCTTT CASSITGGNEAFF
TRBJ1-3 TRBV7-6 TRBD1 NA TGTGCCAGCAGCATATTACAGGGGCCTCCGGGAAACACCATATATTTT CASSILQGPPGNTIYF
TRBJ1-2 TRBV19 TRBD1 few TGTGCCAGTACCTATAGGGGACAGGATGGCTACACCTTC CASTYRGQDGYTF
TRBJ1-2 TRBV30 NA NA TGTGCTTCCGCCGGGAGCGGATATGGCTACACCTTC CASAGSGYGYTF